This entry lists 7 T cell receptor beta chains sequenced from one sample in a study of PD-1 blockade in mismatch repair-deficient tumors. Clones were read by immunoSEQ multiplex PCR, and TCRdb kept only the in-frame ones, dropping some. Of 120,000 or so clones detected, roughly 90% appear once; the ten largest clones hold over 9.5%. The sample was peripheral blood, taken approximately 73 weeks after starting pembrolizumab. The receptors here all came from an adult with mismatch repair-deficient cancer.

The chain links TRBV19 to TRBJ1-1; D uncertain. CDR3 length: 14 residues. The germline V gene has CDR1 LNHDA and CDR2 SQIVND (reference sequence). V lost 3 bases and J 5 bases, leaving 13 bases between the germline ends. CDR3 sequence (DNA): TGTGCCAGTAGTATCTGGGGAGAGGAGACTGAAGCTTTCTTT. Amino acids: CASSIWGEETEAFF.

This chain links TRBV7-2 with TRBJ2-5; 12 bases agree with TRBD2. The V and J ends lost 2 bases and 2 bases, in that order; junction bases with no gene match: 6. The CDR3 covers 17 residues. CDR1 and CDR2 from the germline V gene are SGHTA and FQGNSA. The CDR3 spells CASSLSASGRVQETQYF. The CDR3 coding sequence is TGTGCCAGCAGCTTATCCGCTAGCGGGAGGGTACAAGAGACCCAGTACTTC.

This rearrangement joins TRBV18 to TRBJ2-1, with TRBD1 identical over 8 bases. The germline gives CDR1 KGHSH, CDR2 LQKENI. The CDR3 totals 16 residues. After removal of 2 bases from V and 3 bases from J, the junction contained 6 bases not matched to a gene. DNA for the CDR3: TGTGCCAGCTCACCAAGGGACAGGCCCGTCTACAATGAGCAGTTCTTC. It encodes CASSPRDRPVYNEQFF.

The V gene is TRBV27, the J gene TRBJ2-2; 13 bases line up with TRBD2. The CDR3 consists of 15 residues. V lost 4 bases to trimming and J lost 6 bases; unmatched junction nucleotides: 2. Per germline, CDR1 MNHEY and CDR2 SMNVEV (reference sequence). The CDR3 nucleotides read TGTGCCAGCAGTTACGGACTAGCGGGAGCCGGGGAGCTGTTTTTT. Encoded protein: CASSYGLAGAGELFF.

The chain has TRBV5-1 and TRBJ2-5; 7 nucleotides align to TRBD1. The CDR3 contains 14 residues. The J segment lost 4 bases and the V segment lost 4 bases, leaving 7 bases of the junction unmatched. CDR1 and CDR2 from the germline V gene are SGHRS and YFSETQ. CDR3 nucleotide sequence: TGCGCCAGCAGCGGAGATACAGGGGTAGAGACCCAGTACTTC. Amino acids: CASSGDTGVETQYF. Looking up the rest from reference TRBV5-1 and TRBJ2-5 gives the full variable domain: KAGVTQTPRYLIKTRGQQVTLSCSPISGHRSVSWYQQTPGQGLQFLFEYFSETQRNKGNFPGRFSGRQFSNSRSEMNVSTLELGDSALYLCASSGDTGVETQYFGPGTRLLVL.

The CDR3 region has the DNA TGTGCCAGCAGCCTCCAATACCACTCTGGAAACACCATATATTTT. This sequence encodes CASSLQYHSGNTIYF. This rearrangement joins TRBV7-2 to TRBJ1-3; no reliable D call. The germline V gene has CDR1 SGHTA and CDR2 FQGNSA. V was clipped by 5 bases and J by 0 bases, with 11 bases between them. This CDR3 is built from 15 residues.

The chain is built from TRBV15 and TRBJ2-2; 7 nucleotides line up with TRBD2. Trimming cost V 1 base and J 1 base; bases outside gene matches: 6. The germline V gene encodes CDR1 LNHNV and CDR2 YYDKDF (reference sequence). The CDR3 covers 17 residues. The CDR3 loop reads CATSRGLLAGNTGELFF. The CDR3 nucleotides are TGTGCCACCAGCAGAGGGTTGTTAGCGGGGAACACCGGGGAGCTGTTTTTT.